This TCR beta chain stems from a study of T cells in Graves' hyperthyroidism and ophthalmopathy. On this clonotype: What it recognizes is unknown.

An absence of ophthalmopathy progression within 18 months meant stable Graves' hyperthyroidism. It was less than 13 ml of fresh peripheral blood that supplied the PBMCs. There were TCR beta CDR3 regions amplified from RNA transcripts. Using the HTBI primer set, a first-round RT-PCR was run on the TCR CDR3. Via MiXCR, TCRdb re-called the multiplex PCR reads, giving one row per CDR3 protein. The table lists approximately 740,000 distinct CDR3 sequences, 13% to 15% of them singletons. Study-wide findings and caveats: Progression to ophthalmopathy was predicted a median of roughly 6.5 months early.

The CDR3 spans 16 residues. V trimming: 1 base; J trimming: 7 bases; junction bases outside the gene matches: 11. Germline loops: CDR1 SGHTA, CDR2 FQGTGA. Input material: blood. The sequence was obtained from a young woman with Graves' hyperthyroidism. The V and J genes are TRBV7-3 and TRBJ1-2; 8 bases match TRBD1. This CDR3 is CASSLSPAQGASGYTF. The DNA for the CDR3 is TGTGCCAGCAGCTTAAGTCCGGCTCAGGGGGCGAGTGGCTACACCTTC.